A single sample is the source of the 14 T cell receptor beta chains below, sequenced in a study of T cell repertoires in cytomegalovirus infection. TCRdb re-called the reads through MiXCR, storing one row per CDR3 protein. The table shows approximately 630,000 distinct CDR3 sequences, with 20% to 25% occurring only once. The sample was CD8+ T cells from PBMCs. These receptors came from a human donor in good health (CMV status not recorded). Some clones in this sample may be carry-over from other donors' samples.

On this clonotype: A much larger clone differs from this one at a single base, so this may be a read error. This chain links TRBV7-6 with TRBJ2-1; D might be TRBD1 or TRBD2, each matching 5 bases. CDR3 size: 14 residues. The V gene's germline CDR1 is SGHVS and CDR2 FNYEAQ. CDR3 loop: CASSLAGVYNELFF. As DNA, the CDR3 is TGTGCCAGCAGCTTAGCGGGGGTATACAATGAGCTGTTCTTC.

The chain uses TRBV6-2 or TRBV6-3 and TRBJ1-6; D not certain. This CDR3 spans 16 amino acids. V dropped 10 bases and J dropped 8 bases, with 24 bases sitting between them. Germline V gene sequence: CDR1 MNHEY, CDR2 SVGEGT. Here the CDR3 DNA reads TGTGCCACCTCACAGCGGGGTTTAAGATTGGATTCACCCCTCCACTTT. Protein product: CATSQRGLRLDSPLHF.

This clonotype was found many times. V gene TRBV7-8 combines with J gene TRBJ2-3; possible D gene TRBD2, 6 bases. This CDR3 has 13 residues. Germline CDR1 SGHVS, CDR2 FQNEAQ. V was trimmed by 7 bases and J by 1 base, leaving 9 bases between them. CDR3 bases: TGTGCCAGCATCCAGCGGGGCACAGATACGCAGTATTTT. Translated: CASIQRGTDTQYF.

In nucleotides, the CDR3 is TGTGCCAGCAGTTACAGGGCCTCGGAGACCCAGTACTTC. The encoded protein is CASSYRASETQYF. The V call is TRBV6-5, the J call TRBJ2-5; no reliable D call. V was pared by 2 bases and J by 5 bases, with 9 bases between. The V gene's germline CDR1 is MNHEY and CDR2 SVGAGI. The CDR3 consists of 13 residues.

J is TRBJ2-7 and V is TRBV27, with no clear D. Germline V gene lookup returns CDR1 MNHEY and CDR2 SMNVEV (reference sequence). The V and J ends lost 3 bases and 0 bases respectively, with 6 bases between them. The CDR3 totals 13 residues. The CDR3 is CASSFQVSYEQYF. The CDR3, as DNA: TGTGCCAGCAGTTTCCAGGTCTCCTACGAGCAGTACTTC.

Details on this clonotype: Just one base apart from a much larger clone, this may be a read error. The V call is TRBV11-2, the J call TRBJ2-2; D gene uncertain. V shed 1 base and J shed 4 bases, with 7 bases lying between them. Germline V CDR1 and CDR2: SGHAT, FQNNGV. CDR3 length equals 14 residues. The CDR3 sequence: CASSLGAVTGELFF. In DNA, the CDR3 is TGTGCCAGCAGCTTAGGGGCGGTCACCGGGGAGCTGTTTTTT.

This clonotype was picked up a small number of times. CDR3: CASSQSRFPGEQFF. CDR3 sequence (DNA): TGTGCCAGCAGCCAGTCCAGGTTCCCGGGGGAGCAGTTCTTC. The rearrangement links TRBV14 to TRBJ2-1; TRBD2 might be the D (5 bases). This CDR3 contains 14 residues. Germline V CDR1 and CDR2: SGHDN, FVKESK. Between the trimmed V and J ends, which lost 3 bases and 10 bases, there was a span of 16 bases.

The chain has TRBV6-2 or TRBV6-3 and TRBJ2-5; 9 bases agree with TRBD2. The CDR3 has 18 residues. Germline loops: CDR1 MNHEY, CDR2 SVGEGT. V shed 0 bases and J 5 bases; nucleotides not matched to a gene: 13. CDR3 in DNA: TGTGCCAGCAGTTACTCGCCCTTCTTGGCGGGGGGGCTGGAGACCCAGTACTTC. It encodes CASSYSPFLAGGLETQYF.

This clonotype was observed many times. The gene calls are TRBV6-5 and TRBJ2-3, with 7 bases lining up with TRBD2. Trimming took 0 bases from V and 4 from J; bases not matched to a gene: 13. Germline V gene lookup returns CDR1 MNHEY and CDR2 SVGAGI. There are 18 residues in the CDR3. CDR3 nucleotide sequence: TGTGCCAGCAGTTACTCCGGATGGGCGGGGGAAGAACCAGATACGCAGTATTTT. This translates into CASSYSGWAGEEPDTQYF.

The V call is TRBV6-1, the J call TRBJ2-1, with 10 positions matching TRBD1. The CDR3 is made up of 16 amino acids. Losses at the gene ends were 8 bases for V and 3 bases for J; bases not matched to a gene: 10. Germline V gene sequence: CDR1 MNHNS, CDR2 SASEGT. CDR3 in amino acids: CASLTPGTGVYNEQFF. The CDR3 bases are TGTGCCAGCCTGACTCCCGGGACAGGGGTCTACAATGAGCAGTTCTTC.

CDR3 DNA: TGCAGCGTTGAATCGCCGGGACGGGCCTACAATGAGCAGTTCTTC. It codes for CSVESPGRAYNEQFF. The chain is built from TRBV29-1 and TRBJ2-1; D tentatively fits TRBD1 or TRBD2 (5 bases each). Germline assignment: CDR1 SQVTM and CDR2 ANQGSEA. The germline V and J ends were trimmed by 2 bases and 2 bases, with 13 bases remaining between them. The CDR3 length is 15 residues.

This clonotype was counted ten times or more. The V gene is TRBV6-2 or TRBV6-3, the J gene TRBJ2-2; D unresolved. CDR1 and CDR2 from the germline V gene are MNHEY and SVGEGT. CDR3 size: 11 residues. The V gene lost 7 bases and the J gene lost 5 bases, with 5 bases spanning the gap. The CDR3 DNA sequence: TGTGCCAGCACCCAAACCGGGGAGCTGTTTTTT. Translated: CASTQTGELFF.

This clonotype showed up just once. A single base separates this from a much larger clone, so it may be a read error. The chain joins TRBV7-6 to TRBJ2-1; D is unresolved. The germline CDR1 and CDR2 sequences are SGHVS and FNYEAQ. This CDR3 region has 15 residues. V lost 4 bases to trimming and J lost 5 bases, with 15 bases between them. CDR3 coding DNA: TGTGCCAGCAGCTCCCCCGAGAGTCCCAACAATGAGCAGTTCTTC. Translated, it gives CASSSPESPNNEQFF.

The rearrangement uses TRBV19 and TRBJ1-1, with a tentative D call TRBD1 (5 bases). Trimming pared 3 bases from V and 6 bases from J, leaving 14 bases between. The CDR3 is 14 residues long. The germline V gene has CDR1 LNHDA and CDR2 SQIVND (reference sequence). For the CDR3, the DNA is TGTGCCAGTAGTATTAGAGGCAGGGAACCTGAAGCTTTCTTT. Its translation is CASSIRGREPEAFF.